This is a list of T cell receptor beta chains from one sample in a study of blood T cell repertoires in COVID-19. Produced via immunoSEQ multiplex PCR; TCRdb's table is partial and in-frame only. Among some 60,000 clones listed, 60% to 85% were seen once. What was sequenced was peripheral blood. These receptors were taken from a man aged 25 to 40 with COVID-19, enrolled during active disease. CDR3s include the opening cysteine and the closing phenylalanine or tryptophan. D genes are given only for firm matches. Rows may omit the clone size; those that give it use once, few, many or a size class.

V	J	D	size	CDR3	DNA
TRBV5-4	TRBJ1-2	TRBD1	NA	CASSFGQGVNYGYTF	TGTGCCAGCAGCTTCGGACAGGGGGTTAACTATGGCTACACCTTC
TRBV3-1/TRBV3-2	TRBJ2-7	NA	NA	CASSLLGLYEQYF	TGTGCCAGCAGCCTCCTAGGCCTCTACGAGCAGTACTTC
TRBV7-9	TRBJ1-1	TRBD1	NA	CASSLGTGFTEAFF	TGTGCCAGCAGCTTAGGGACAGGGTTCACTGAAGCTTTCTTT
TRBV6-5	TRBJ1-4	TRBD1	NA	CASSYRRATGGEKLFF	TGTGCCAGCAGTTACCGGAGGGCCACAGGGGGTGAAAAACTGTTTTTT
TRBV29-1	TRBJ1-3	NA	NA	CSVSGAGNTIYF	TGCAGCGTTTCGGGGGCTGGAAACACCATATATTTT
TRBV27	TRBJ2-5	TRBD2	NA	CASSRLAGSQETQYF	TGTGCCAGCAGCCGACTAGCGGGGAGCCAAGAGACCCAGTACTTC
TRBV11-3	TRBJ2-1	NA	NA	CASSPSYNEQFF	TGTGCCAGCAGCCCCAGCTACAATGAGCAGTTCTTC
TRBV27	TRBJ2-7	NA	NA	CASSSAGPYEQYF	TGTGCCAGCAGTTCGGCAGGCCCCTACGAGCAGTACTTC
TRBV27	TRBJ1-5	TRBD1	NA	CASRRTGGYQPQHF	TGTGCCAGCAGGCGGACAGGGGGCTATCAGCCCCAGCATTTT
TRBV7-9	TRBJ2-2	TRBD1	NA	CASSLAPGQGDTGELFF	TGTGCCAGCAGCTTAGCGCCGGGACAGGGTGACACCGGGGAGCTGTTTTTT
TRBV7-3	TRBJ1-5	NA	few	CASSLIEPTSSNSNQPQHF	TGTGCCAGCAGCTTAATAGAACCCACCTCGTCGAATAGCAATCAGCCCCAGCATTTT
TRBV19	TRBJ2-1	NA	NA	CASTPGTLYNEQFF	TGTGCCAGTACCCCGGGGACACTTTACAATGAGCAGTTCTTC
TRBV28	TRBJ1-2	NA	NA	CASSFSGRLGYTF	TGTGCCAGCAGTTTTTCAGGGAGGCTTGGCTACACCTTC
TRBV27	TRBJ2-7	NA	NA	CASSWGEAGHYEQYF	TGTGCCAGCAGCTGGGGAGAGGCGGGGCATTACGAGCAGTACTTC
TRBV25-1	TRBJ1-2	NA	NA	CASSEWEEYGYTF	TGTGCCAGCAGTGAATGGGAGGAGTATGGCTACACCTTC
TRBV5-1	TRBJ2-2	NA	NA	CASSLAYRVNTGELFF	TGCGCCAGCAGCTTGGCATACAGGGTGAACACCGGGGAGCTGTTTTTT
TRBV7-8	TRBJ2-2	TRBD1	NA	CASSRGTARPTGELFF	TGTGCCAGCAGCCGAGGGACAGCTCGACCGACCGGGGAGCTGTTTTTT
TRBV11-3	TRBJ2-4	NA	NA	CASSLLAVNIQYF	TGTGCCAGCAGCTTATTGGCAGTAAACATTCAGTACTTC
TRBV6-2/TRBV6-3	TRBJ1-2	TRBD1	few	CASSGQGIGYTF	TGTGCCAGCAGTGGACAGGGTATCGGCTACACCTTC
TRBV5-1	TRBJ2-7	NA	once	CASSLGWTDSYEQYF	TGCGCCAGCAGCTTGGGATGGACAGACTCCTACGAGCAGTACTTC
TRBV12-5	TRBJ2-3	TRBD1	NA	CASGSAGTGGADTQYF	TGTGCTAGTGGTTCAGCCGGGACAGGGGGCGCAGATACGCAGTATTTT
TRBV28	TRBJ1-2	TRBD1	NA	CASSPESGTGGFGYTF	TGTGCCAGCAGTCCAGAATCCGGGACAGGGGGCTTTGGCTACACCTTC
TRBV27	TRBJ2-7	TRBD2	few	CASSLYGGAVEQYF	TGTGCCAGCAGTCTCTACGGGGGGGCGGTCGAGCAGTACTTC
TRBV7-6	TRBJ2-1	TRBD2	NA	CASSLGAGEFANEQFF	TGTGCCAGCAGCTTAGGGGCGGGGGAATTTGCTAATGAGCAGTTCTTC
TRBV12-3/TRBV12-4	TRBJ2-1	NA	NA	CASSLLAREQFF	TGTGCCAGCAGTTTACTAGCTCGTGAGCAGTTCTTC
TRBV4-2	TRBJ2-7	TRBD1	NA	CASSQEEGGRHTYYEQYF	TGTGCCAGCAGCCAAGAAGAAGGGGGCAGACACACTTACTACGAGCAGTACTTC
TRBV7-6	TRBJ2-1	TRBD2	once	CASSLVGGTSGTYNEQFF	TGTGCCAGCAGCTTAGTTGGGGGGACTAGCGGAACCTACAATGAGCAGTTCTTC
TRBV12-3/TRBV12-4	TRBJ2-5	NA	NA	CASSPRETQYF	TGTGCCAGCAGTCCGCGTGAGACCCAGTACTTC
TRBV7-3	TRBJ1-2	NA	NA	CASSFLGGEGYTF	TGTGCCAGCAGCTTTTTGGGAGGAGAAGGCTACACCTTC
TRBV28	TRBJ1-2	TRBD1	NA	CASSSFGTGILNYGYTF	TGTGCCAGCAGTTCTTTTGGGACAGGGATTTTAAACTATGGCTACACCTTC
TRBV4-3	TRBJ1-2	TRBD1	NA	CASSRTGTGRDYGYTF	TGCGCCAGCAGCCGTACCGGGACAGGGAGGGACTATGGCTACACCTTC
TRBV4-3	TRBJ1-3	NA	NA	CASSQDGRLSGNTIYF	TGCGCCAGCAGCCAAGACGGGAGACTTTCTGGAAACACCATATATTTT
TRBV7-2	TRBJ1-5	NA	NA	CASSLAGRGQPQHF	TGTGCCAGCAGCTTAGCGGGGAGGGGTCAGCCCCAGCATTTT
TRBV28	TRBJ2-7	TRBD2	NA	CASSLLGGLKRYYEQYF	TGTGCCAGCAGTTTATTGGGGGGACTAAAGCGGTACTACGAGCAGTACTTC
TRBV18	TRBJ1-5	TRBD1	few	CASSPPGTATYQPQHF	TGTGCCAGCTCACCCCCGGGGACAGCGACGTATCAGCCCCAGCATTTT
TRBV5-6	TRBJ2-3	NA	few	CASSLSTGWFGTDTQYF	TGTGCCAGCAGCTTGTCTACGGGTTGGTTCGGGACAGATACGCAGTATTTT
TRBV11-2	TRBJ1-1	TRBD1	NA	CASSTSTGFRTEAFF	TGTGCCAGCAGCACGTCGACAGGGTTTCGGACTGAAGCTTTCTTT